One sample yielded the 18 T cell receptor beta chains listed below, sequenced in a study of shared clonotypes between healthy human individuals (dated by TCRdb to 2020 to 2021). Receptor amplification or capture employed the immunoSEQ multiplex PCR assay. TCRdb carries this immuneACCESS record with in-frame sequences only. Its versions omit some clonotypes, under half of them owing to an unresolved V gene in the studies checked, with the rest unexplained. Here the sample has 2 million to 2.5 million clones; 90% to 95% occur a single time. The ten largest clonotypes hold approximately 0.36% of the sample. The sample consisted of naive CD4+ T cells from PBMCs. The cell subset or site label for this specimen denotes: CD45RA+ positively selected. The source of these receptors is a man aged 18 to 30 in good health. Some clones in this sample may be carry-over from other donors' samples.

This chain uses TRBV5-1 with TRBJ1-1; maybe TRBD1 (5 bases). Germline lookup yields CDR1 SGHRS and CDR2 YFSETQ. The V end was cut by 2 bases, the J end by 1 base, with 15 bases between. This CDR3 has 16 amino acids. DNA for the CDR3: TGCGCCAGCAGCTTAATGGCCAGGGAGGCGAACACTGAAGCTTTCTTT. This encodes CASSLMAREANTEAFF.

The chain has TRBV4-2 and TRBJ2-7; TRBD2 might be the D (6 bases). Trimming took off 3 bases at V and 6 bases at J, with 21 bases between the two ends. Per germline, CDR1 LGHNA and CDR2 YNFKEQ. This CDR3 has 16 amino acids. CDR3 loop: CASSQGINVVGGEQYF. CDR3 bases: TGTGCCAGCAGCCAGGGGATCAATGTGGTGGGAGGCGAGCAGTACTTC.

To note about this clone: Other DNA sequences in the sample encode the same CDR3. This chain uses TRBV25-1 with TRBJ1-5; D is unresolved. The CDR3 loop spans 12 amino acids. CDR1 is MGHDK and CDR2 is SYGVNS in the germline V gene. V lost 3 bases, J lost 6 bases, and 6 bases lay in between. CDR3 bases: TGTGCCAGCAGTGAGGGTGGTCAGCCCCAGCATTTT. Amino acids: CASSEGGQPQHF.

This clone was found a few times. This chain connects TRBV19 to TRBJ1-2; D gene uncertain. The CDR3 length is 14 residues. The V gene's germline CDR1 is LNHDA and CDR2 SQIVND (reference sequence). Trimming cost V 4 bases and J 8 bases, with 17 bases left between them. The CDR3 loop reads CASSRGTPLRGYTF. As DNA, the CDR3 is TGTGCCAGTAGTAGGGGAACCCCGCTTCGAGGCTACACCTTC.

The V gene is TRBV28, the J gene TRBJ1-4; no clear D. This CDR3 has 12 amino acids. Trimming took off 10 bases at V and 10 bases at J, with 16 bases between the two ends. CDR1 and CDR2 (germline): MDHEN, SYDVKM. The CDR3 is CATANAARKLFF. CDR3 sequence (DNA): TGTGCCACCGCTAATGCCGCAAGAAAACTGTTTTTT.

The rearrangement uses TRBV11-2 and TRBJ2-5; 13 bases are shared with TRBD2. V was clipped by 5 bases and J by 14 bases; unmatched bases: 5. In germline, CDR1 is SGHAT, CDR2 FQNNGV. The CDR3 is 12 residues long. The CDR3: CASSRLAGGPYF. Here the CDR3 DNA reads TGTGCCAGCAGCCGACTAGCGGGAGGTCCATACTTC.

V gene TRBV19 combines with J gene TRBJ2-5; the D gene is possibly TRBD1 (6 bases). The V and J ends lost 7 bases and 2 bases respectively, with 14 bases between them. The germline V gene has CDR1 LNHDA and CDR2 SQIVND (reference sequence). The CDR3 sequence is 14 residues long. For the CDR3, the DNA is TGTGCCAGTACATCGGGACAAGTACAAGAGACCCAGTACTTC. Its translation: CASTSGQVQETQYF.

V gene TRBV6-6 combines with J gene TRBJ2-7; weak D call: TRBD1 (6 bases). The CDR3 has 14 amino acids. Germline CDR1 MNHNY, CDR2 SVGAGI (reference sequence). Between the trimmed V and J ends, which lost 0 bases and 2 bases, there was a span of 8 bases. CDR3 nucleotides: TGTGCCAGCAGTTACTCGCGGACAGCCTACGAGCAGTACTTC. This translates into CASSYSRTAYEQYF.

This rearrangement joins TRBV6-5 to TRBJ2-1, with a weak D call TRBD2 (6 bases). Trimming took 5 bases from V and 6 from J, leaving 14 bases between them. This CDR3 has 14 residues. CDR1 and CDR2 (germline): MNHEY, SVGAGI. Written as DNA, the CDR3 is TGTGCCAGCAGTACTCCGGGACTGTCCAATGAGCAGTTCTTC. Residues: CASSTPGLSNEQFF.

The V and J genes are TRBV28 and TRBJ2-7; 7 bases agree with TRBD2. Germline CDR1 is MDHEN and CDR2 is SYDVKM. CDR3 size: 16 residues. V gave up 4 bases and J gave up 2 bases; unmatched junction bases: 11. As DNA, the CDR3 is TGTGCCAGCAGTTCCCCGTGGCGGGAGATCGCCTACGAGCAGTACTTC. Protein product: CASSSPWREIAYEQYF.

This chain connects TRBV19 to TRBJ2-7, with D hard to call. Per the germline V gene, CDR1 is LNHDA and CDR2 is SQIVND (reference sequence). The V end was cut by 3 bases, the J end by 5 bases, with 11 bases between. This CDR3 has 13 amino acids. This CDR3 reads CASSIVPQNEQYF. DNA for the CDR3: TGTGCCAGTAGTATCGTCCCCCAAAACGAGCAGTACTTC.

This clone was detected once. This chain joins TRBV14 and TRBJ2-1, with D possibly matching TRBD2 (6 bases). V was cut by 4 bases and J by 11 bases, with 21 bases left in between. CDR3 length: 15 amino acids. Germline assignment: CDR1 SGHDN and CDR2 FVKESK. CDR3 sequence (DNA): TGTGCCAGCAGCCCTCAGCCAACAGTCGGGAGTAAGCAGTTCTTC. Translated: CASSPQPTVGSKQFF.

V gene TRBV6-6 combines with J gene TRBJ2-2, with 8 bases lining up with TRBD2. This CDR3 is built from 14 residues. Per the germline V gene, CDR1 is MNHNY and CDR2 is SVGAGI (reference sequence). V dropped 6 bases and J dropped 10; count of bases not matched to a gene: 10. The CDR3 DNA is TGTGCCAGCAGCAGAGGAGCGGGAGACGTGGAGCTGTTTTTT. Its protein product is CASSRGAGDVELFF.

For this clone: Other DNA sequences in the sample encode the same CDR3. The V and J genes are TRBV28 and TRBJ1-1; D ambiguous. The CDR3 length is 13 residues. Germline CDR1 is MDHEN and CDR2 is SYDVKM. The V end was cut by 3 bases, the J end by 1 base, with 6 bases between. As DNA, the CDR3 is TGTGCCAGCAGTTTGCGGCAGAACACTGAAGCTTTCTTT. This codes for CASSLRQNTEAFF.

In this sample, this clone turned up once. The sample holds other DNA sequences that translate to the same CDR3. The chain combines TRBV7-3 with TRBJ2-7; D unclear. CDR3 size: 13 residues. Looked up from germline, CDR1 is SGHTA and CDR2 is FQGTGA. V lost 0 bases and J 0 bases, leaving 3 bases between the germline ends. CDR3 DNA sequence: TGTGCCAGCAGCTTAACAGCCTCCTACGAGCAGTACTTC. Amino acid sequence: CASSLTASYEQYF.

V and J are TRBV6-1 and TRBJ1-1, with D hard to call. The V gene's germline CDR1 is MNHNS and CDR2 SASEGT. Trimming pared 2 bases from V and 3 bases from J, leaving 10 bases between. The CDR3 runs to 14 residues. CDR3 loop: CASSEFGGDTEAFF. In DNA form, the CDR3 reads TGTGCCAGCAGTGAATTCGGCGGAGACACTGAAGCTTTCTTT.

This chain joins TRBV5-1 and TRBJ2-4; D not resolved. Germline V gene sequence: CDR1 SGHRS, CDR2 YFSETQ. Trimming shortened V by 0 bases and J by 2 bases, and 9 bases separated the two germline ends. This CDR3 region has 15 residues. DNA for the CDR3: TGCGCCAGCAGCTTGGGCGCCGGCCCCAAAAACATTCAGTACTTC. Translation: CASSLGAGPKNIQYF.

In the case of this clone: Other nucleotide sequences in the sample specify the same CDR3. The V call is TRBV6-1, the J call TRBJ2-7; D unresolved. Germline V gene sequence: CDR1 MNHNS, CDR2 SASEGT. This CDR3 has 12 amino acids. V gave up 3 bases and J gave up 0 bases, with 3 bases separating them. CDR3: CASSDRSYEQYF. In DNA form, the CDR3 reads TGTGCCAGCAGTGACCGCTCCTACGAGCAGTACTTC.